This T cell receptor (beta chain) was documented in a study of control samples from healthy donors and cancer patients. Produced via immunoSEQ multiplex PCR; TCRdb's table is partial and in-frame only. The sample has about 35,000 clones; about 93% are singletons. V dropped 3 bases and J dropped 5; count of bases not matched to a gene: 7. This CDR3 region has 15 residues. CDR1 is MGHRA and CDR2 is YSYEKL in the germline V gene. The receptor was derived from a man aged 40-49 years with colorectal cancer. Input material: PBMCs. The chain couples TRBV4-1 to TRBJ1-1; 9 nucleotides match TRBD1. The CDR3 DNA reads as TGCGCCAGCAGCCATAATACAGGGGGCGGGACTGAAGCTTTCTTT. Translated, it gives CASSHNTGGGTEAFF.